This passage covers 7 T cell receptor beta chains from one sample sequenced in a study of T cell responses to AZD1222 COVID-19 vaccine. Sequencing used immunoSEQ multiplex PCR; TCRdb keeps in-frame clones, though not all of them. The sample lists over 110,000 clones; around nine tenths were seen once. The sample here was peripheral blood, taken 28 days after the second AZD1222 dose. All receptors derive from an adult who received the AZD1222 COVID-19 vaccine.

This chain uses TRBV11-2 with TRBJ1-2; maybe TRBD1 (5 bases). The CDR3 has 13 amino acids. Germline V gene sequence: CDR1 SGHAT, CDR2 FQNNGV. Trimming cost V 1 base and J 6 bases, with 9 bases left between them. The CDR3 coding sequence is TGTGCCAGCAGCTTAGGGGGCCGCGATGGCTACACCTTC. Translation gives CASSLGGRDGYTF.

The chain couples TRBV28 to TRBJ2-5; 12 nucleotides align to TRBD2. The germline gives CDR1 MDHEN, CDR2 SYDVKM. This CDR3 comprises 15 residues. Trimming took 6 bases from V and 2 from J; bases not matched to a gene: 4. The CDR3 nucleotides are TGTGCCAGCAGGCTAGCGGGGGGGCGACAAGAGACCCAGTACTTC. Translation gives CASRLAGGRQETQYF.

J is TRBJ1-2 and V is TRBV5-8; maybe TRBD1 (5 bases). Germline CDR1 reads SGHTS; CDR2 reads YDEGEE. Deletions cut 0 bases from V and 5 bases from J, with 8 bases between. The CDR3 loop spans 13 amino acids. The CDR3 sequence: CASSLEAGYGYTF. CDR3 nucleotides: TGTGCCAGCAGCTTGGAGGCAGGGTATGGCTACACCTTC.

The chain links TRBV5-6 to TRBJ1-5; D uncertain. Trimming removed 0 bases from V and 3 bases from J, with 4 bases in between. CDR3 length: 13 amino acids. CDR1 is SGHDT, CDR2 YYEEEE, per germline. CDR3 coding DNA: TGTGCCAGCAGCTTGGGTACCAATCAGCCCCAGCATTTT. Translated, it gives CASSLGTNQPQHF.

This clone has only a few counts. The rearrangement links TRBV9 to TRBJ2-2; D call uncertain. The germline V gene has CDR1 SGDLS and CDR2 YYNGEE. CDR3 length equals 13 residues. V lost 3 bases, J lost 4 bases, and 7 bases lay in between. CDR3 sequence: CASSAPRTGELFF. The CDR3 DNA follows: TGTGCCAGCAGCGCCCCTCGCACCGGGGAGCTGTTTTTT.

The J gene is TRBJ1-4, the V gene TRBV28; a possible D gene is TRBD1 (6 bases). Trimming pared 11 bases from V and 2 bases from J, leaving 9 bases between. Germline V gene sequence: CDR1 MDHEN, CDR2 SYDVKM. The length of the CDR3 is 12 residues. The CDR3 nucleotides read TGTGCCCACAGGGCGACTAATGAAAAACTGTTTTTT. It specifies CAHRATNEKLFF.

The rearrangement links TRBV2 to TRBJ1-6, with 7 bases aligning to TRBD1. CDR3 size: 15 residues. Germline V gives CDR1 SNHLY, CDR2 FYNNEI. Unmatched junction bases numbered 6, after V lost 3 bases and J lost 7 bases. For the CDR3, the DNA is TGTGCCAGCAGTGAGGACAGGAGGAAGAATTCACCCCTCCACTTT. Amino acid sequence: CASSEDRRKNSPLHF.